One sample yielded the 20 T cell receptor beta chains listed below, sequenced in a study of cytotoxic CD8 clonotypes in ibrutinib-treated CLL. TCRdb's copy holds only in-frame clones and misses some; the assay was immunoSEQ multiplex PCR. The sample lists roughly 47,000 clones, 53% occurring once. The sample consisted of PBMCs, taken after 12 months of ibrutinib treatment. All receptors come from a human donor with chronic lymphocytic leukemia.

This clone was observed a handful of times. In DNA, the CDR3 is TGTGCCAGCAGCCACCCGAGATTGAACACTGAAGCTTTCTTT. As protein: CASSHPRLNTEAFF. The rearrangement links TRBV14 to TRBJ1-1; D remains ambiguous. The CDR3 loop spans 14 amino acids. V was cut by 3 bases and J by 0 bases, with 8 bases left in between. CDR1 is SGHDN, CDR2 FVKESK, per germline.

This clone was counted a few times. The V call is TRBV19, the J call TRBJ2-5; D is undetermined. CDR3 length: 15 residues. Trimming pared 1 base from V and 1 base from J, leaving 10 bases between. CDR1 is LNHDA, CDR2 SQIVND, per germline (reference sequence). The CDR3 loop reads CASSIGAGPQETQYF. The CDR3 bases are TGTGCCAGTAGTATAGGGGCAGGACCCCAAGAGACCCAGTACTTC.

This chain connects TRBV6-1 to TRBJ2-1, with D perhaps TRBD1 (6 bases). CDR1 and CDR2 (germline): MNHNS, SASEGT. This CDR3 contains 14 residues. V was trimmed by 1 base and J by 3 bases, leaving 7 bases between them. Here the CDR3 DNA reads TGTGCCAGCAGTGAAGGCAGGGGCTACAATGAGCAGTTCTTC. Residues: CASSEGRGYNEQFF.

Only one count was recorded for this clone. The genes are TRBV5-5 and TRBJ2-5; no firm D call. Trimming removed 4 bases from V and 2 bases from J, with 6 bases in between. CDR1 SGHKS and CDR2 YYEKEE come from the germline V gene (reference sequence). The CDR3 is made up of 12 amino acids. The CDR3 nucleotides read TGTGCCAGCAGCCTTCAACAAGAGACCCAGTACTTC. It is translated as CASSLQQETQYF.

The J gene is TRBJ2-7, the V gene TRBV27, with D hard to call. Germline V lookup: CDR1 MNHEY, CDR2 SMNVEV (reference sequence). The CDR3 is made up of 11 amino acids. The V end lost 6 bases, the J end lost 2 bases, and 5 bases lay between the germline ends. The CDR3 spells CASRSPYEQYF. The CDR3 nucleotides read TGTGCCAGCAGGTCCCCCTACGAGCAGTACTTC.

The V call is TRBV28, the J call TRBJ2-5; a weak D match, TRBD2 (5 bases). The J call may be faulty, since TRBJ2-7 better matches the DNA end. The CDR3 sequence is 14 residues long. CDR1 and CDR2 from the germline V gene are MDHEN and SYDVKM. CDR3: CASRALAERYEQYF. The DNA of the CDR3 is TGTGCCAGCAGAGCTCTAGCCGAGCGGTACGAGCAGTACTTC.

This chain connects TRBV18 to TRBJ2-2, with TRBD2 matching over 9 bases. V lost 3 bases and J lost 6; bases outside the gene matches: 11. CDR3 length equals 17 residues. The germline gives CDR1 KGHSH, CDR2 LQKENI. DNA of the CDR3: TGTGCCAGCTCACCCCTAGCGGGACTCCTCGAGGCCGGGGAGCTGTTTTTT. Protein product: CASSPLAGLLEAGELFF.

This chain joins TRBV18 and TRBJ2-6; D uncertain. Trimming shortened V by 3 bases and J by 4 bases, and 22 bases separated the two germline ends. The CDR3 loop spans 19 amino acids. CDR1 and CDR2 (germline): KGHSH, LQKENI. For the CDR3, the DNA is TGTGCCAGCTCACCGACGAAAGGTATTAGAGTTCTGGGGGCCAACGTCCTGACTTTC. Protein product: CASSPTKGIRVLGANVLTF.

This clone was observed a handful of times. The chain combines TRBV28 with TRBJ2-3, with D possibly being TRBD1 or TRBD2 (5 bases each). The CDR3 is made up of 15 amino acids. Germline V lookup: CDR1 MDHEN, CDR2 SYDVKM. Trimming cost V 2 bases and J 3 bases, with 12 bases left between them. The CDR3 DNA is TGTGCCAGCAGTTTAGGAGGCAGGGTGACAGATACGCAGTATTTT. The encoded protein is CASSLGGRVTDTQYF. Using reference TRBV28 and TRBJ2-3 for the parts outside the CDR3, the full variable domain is DVKVTQSSRYLVKRTGEKVFLECVQDMDHENMFWYRQDPGLGLRLIYFSYDVKMKEKGDIPEGYSVSREKKERFSLILESASTNQTSMYLCASSLGGRVTDTQYFGPGTRLTVL.

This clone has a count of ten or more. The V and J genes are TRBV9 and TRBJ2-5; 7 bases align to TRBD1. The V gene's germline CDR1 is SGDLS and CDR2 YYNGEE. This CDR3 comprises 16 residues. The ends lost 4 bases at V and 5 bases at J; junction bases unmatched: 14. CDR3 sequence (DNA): TGTGCCAGCAGCCCCCTTCGGACAGGCCGAGGGGAGACCCAGTACTTC. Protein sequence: CASSPLRTGRGETQYF.

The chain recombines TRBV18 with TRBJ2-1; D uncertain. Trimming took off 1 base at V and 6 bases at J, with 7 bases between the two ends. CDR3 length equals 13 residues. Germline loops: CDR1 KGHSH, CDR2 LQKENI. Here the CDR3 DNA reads TGTGCCAGCTCACCACGCCAGGCCAATGAGCAGTTCTTC. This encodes CASSPRQANEQFF.

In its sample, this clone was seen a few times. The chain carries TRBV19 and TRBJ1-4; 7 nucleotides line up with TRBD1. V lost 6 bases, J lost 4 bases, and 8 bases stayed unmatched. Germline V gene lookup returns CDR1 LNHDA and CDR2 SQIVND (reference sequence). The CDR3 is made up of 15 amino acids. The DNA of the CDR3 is TGTGCCAGTAGACTCGGGACAGTGAATAATGAAAAACTGTTTTTT. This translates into CASRLGTVNNEKLFF.

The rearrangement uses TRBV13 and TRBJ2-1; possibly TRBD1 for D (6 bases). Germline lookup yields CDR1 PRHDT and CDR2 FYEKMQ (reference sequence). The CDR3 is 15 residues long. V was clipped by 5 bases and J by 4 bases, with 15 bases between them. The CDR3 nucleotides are TGTGCCAGCAGCCCGACAGGACAACTTTACAATGAGCAGTTCTTC. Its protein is CASSPTGQLYNEQFF.

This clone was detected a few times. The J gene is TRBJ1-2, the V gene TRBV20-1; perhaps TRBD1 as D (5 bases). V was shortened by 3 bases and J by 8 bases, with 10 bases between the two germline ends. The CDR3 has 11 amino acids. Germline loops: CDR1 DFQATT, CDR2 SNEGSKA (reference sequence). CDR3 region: CSASEGVGYTF. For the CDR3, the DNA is TGCAGTGCTAGTGAAGGGGTCGGCTACACCTTC.

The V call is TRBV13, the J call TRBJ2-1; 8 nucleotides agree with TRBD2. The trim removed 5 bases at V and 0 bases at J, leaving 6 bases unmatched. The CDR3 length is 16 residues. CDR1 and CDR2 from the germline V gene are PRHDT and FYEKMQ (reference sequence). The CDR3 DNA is TGTGCCAGCAGCCCGACCGGGACTAGCTCCTACAATGAGCAGTTCTTC. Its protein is CASSPTGTSSYNEQFF.

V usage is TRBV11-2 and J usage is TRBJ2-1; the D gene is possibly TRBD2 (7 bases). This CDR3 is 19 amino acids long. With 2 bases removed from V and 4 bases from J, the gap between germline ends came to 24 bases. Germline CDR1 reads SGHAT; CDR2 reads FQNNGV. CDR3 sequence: CASSLQGIIGGRAYNEQFF. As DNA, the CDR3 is TGTGCCAGCAGCTTACAGGGGATAATCGGCGGGAGAGCTTACAATGAGCAGTTCTTC.

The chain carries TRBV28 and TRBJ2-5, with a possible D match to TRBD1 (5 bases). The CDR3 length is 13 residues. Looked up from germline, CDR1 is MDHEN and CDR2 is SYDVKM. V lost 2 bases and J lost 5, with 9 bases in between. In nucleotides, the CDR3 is TGTGCCAGCAGTTTAGTGGGGCGGGAGACCCAGTACTTC. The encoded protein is CASSLVGRETQYF.

CDR3 bases: TGTGCCAGCAGTGAACAGTCCTACAATGAGCAGTTCTTC. Translating it yields CASSEQSYNEQFF. This chain uses TRBV6-1 with TRBJ2-1; D not certain. Trimming cost V 2 bases and J 1 base, with 3 bases left between them. The CDR3 is 13 residues long. Per the germline V gene, CDR1 is MNHNS and CDR2 is SASEGT.

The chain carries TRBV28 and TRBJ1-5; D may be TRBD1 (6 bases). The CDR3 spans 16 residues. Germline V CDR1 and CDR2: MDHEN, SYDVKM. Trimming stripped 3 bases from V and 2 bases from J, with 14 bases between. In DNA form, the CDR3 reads TGTGCCAGCAGTTTGATCAGGGGTAGTGGCAATCAGCCCCAGCATTTT. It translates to CASSLIRGSGNQPQHF.

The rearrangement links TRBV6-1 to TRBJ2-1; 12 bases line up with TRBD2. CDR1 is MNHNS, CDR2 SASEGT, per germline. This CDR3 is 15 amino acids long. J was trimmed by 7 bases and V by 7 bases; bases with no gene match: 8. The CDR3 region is CASTLAGGPGNEQFF. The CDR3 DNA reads TGTGCCAGCACCCTAGCGGGAGGGCCGGGGAATGAGCAGTTCTTC.